Reported below is one T cell receptor (beta chain). As yet, its antigen is unknown. The data derive from a study of vaccination and CD4 T cells after COVID-19. About the research overall: Participants were given two doses of BNT162b2 or mRNA-1273 vaccine. Convalescent patients gave post-COVID blood a median about 100 days post-diagnosis, range 35 to 161.

Treatment reported: approximately 9-day PBMC culture with coronavirus spike peptide pools or control peptides (ViraFEST assay). Those CD4+ T cells from the unexposed donor predate the COVID-19 pandemic (2011-2018). Sequenced with the Oncomine TCR Beta short-read assay was DNA taken from cultured CD4+ T cells. Via MiXCR, TCRdb re-called the PCR reads, giving one row per CDR3 protein. The data contain some 6,000 distinct CDR3 sequences, around 50% of them singletons. The V gene's germline CDR1 is MNHEY and CDR2 SVGEGT. The germline V and J ends were trimmed by 0 bases and 6 bases, with 16 bases remaining between them. The CDR3 contains 16 residues.

The receptor was derived from a human donor in good health. Sequencing was performed on CD4+ T cells from blood, cultured in vitro. This rearrangement joins TRBV6-2 or TRBV6-3 to TRBJ2-3, with a weak D call TRBD1 (5 bases). The CDR3 nucleotides read TGTGCCAGCAGTTACTCGGGGCGCGGAGCCAGGGATACGCAGTATTTT. Its translation is CASSYSGRGARDTQYF.